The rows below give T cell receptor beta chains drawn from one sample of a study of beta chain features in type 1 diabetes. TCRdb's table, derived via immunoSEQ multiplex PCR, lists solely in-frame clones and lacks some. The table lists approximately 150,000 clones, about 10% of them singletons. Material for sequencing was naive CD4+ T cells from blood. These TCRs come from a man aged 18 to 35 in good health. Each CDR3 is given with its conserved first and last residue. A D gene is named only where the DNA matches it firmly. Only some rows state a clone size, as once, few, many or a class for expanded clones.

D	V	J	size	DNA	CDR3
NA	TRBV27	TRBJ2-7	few	TGTGCCAGCAGTACCGCAGGGACATTCCAGTACGAGCAGTACTTC	CASSTAGTFQYEQYF
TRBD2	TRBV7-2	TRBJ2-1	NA	TGTGCCAGCAGCCGACCCGGGACTAGGGGGGTGAATGAGCAGTTCTTC	CASSRPGTRGVNEQFF
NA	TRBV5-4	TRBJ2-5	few	TGTGCCAGCAGCTTACTGGGGGCAGATGAAGAGACCCAGTACTTC	CASSLLGADEETQYF
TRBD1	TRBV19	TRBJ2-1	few	TGTGCCAGTAGTATACCGGGACAGGGAACATACAATGAGCAGTTCTTC	CASSIPGQGTYNEQFF
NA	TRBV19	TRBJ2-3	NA	TGTGCCAGTAGTATCGGCGGGGCTACAGATACGCAGTATTTT	CASSIGGATDTQYF
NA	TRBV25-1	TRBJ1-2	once	TGTGCCAGCAGTGAAGTGGGGGGTGGCTACACCTTC	CASSEVGGGYTF
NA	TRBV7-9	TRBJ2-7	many	TGTGCCAGCAGCCTTTCCTACGAGCAGTACTTC	CASSLSYEQYF
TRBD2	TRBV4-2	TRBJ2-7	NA	TGTGCCAGCAGCCAAGTTGGCGGGGGAACCTACGAGCAGTACTTC	CASSQVGGGTYEQYF
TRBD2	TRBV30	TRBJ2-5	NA	TGTGCCTGGAGCGGGGGGACTAGCGCCTCTGGGACCCAGTACTTC	CAWSGGTSASGTQYF
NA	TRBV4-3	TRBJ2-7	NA	TGCGCCAGCAGCCCAGGGTTACAGGGTCGAGTCTACGAGCAGTACTTC	CASSPGLQGRVYEQYF
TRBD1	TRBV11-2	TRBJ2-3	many	TGTGCCAGCAGCCGGGGACAGGTTGTAGATACGCAGTATTTT	CASSRGQVVDTQYF
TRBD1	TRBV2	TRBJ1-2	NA	TGTGCCAGCAGGGAGACAGGGGACAACTATGGCTACACCTTC	CASRETGDNYGYTF
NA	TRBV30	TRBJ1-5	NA	TGTGCCTGGAGTGAGGGGAATCAGCCCCAGCATTTT	CAWSEGNQPQHF
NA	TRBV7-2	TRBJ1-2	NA	TGTGCCAGCAGCTTATCAACAGCCCCTTACTATGGCTACACCTTC	CASSLSTAPYYGYTF
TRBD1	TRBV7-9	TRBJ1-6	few	TGTGCCAGCAGCTTAAAGGCAGGGACAGGTTCACCCCTCCACTTT	CASSLKAGTGSPLHF
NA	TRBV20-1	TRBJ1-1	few	TGCAGTGCGTCTCACAGGGAGGCTTTCTTT	CSASHREAFF
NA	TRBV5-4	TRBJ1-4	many	TGTGCCAGCAGCTTCCGAGGGAATGAAAAACTGTTTTTT	CASSFRGNEKLFF
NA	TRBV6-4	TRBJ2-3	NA	TGTGCCAGCAGGGGGGGTATCGGAACTGACACAGATACGCAGTATTTT	CASRGGIGTDTDTQYF
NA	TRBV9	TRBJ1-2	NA	TGTGCCAGCAGCCCACTTGGGGACTTCTATGGCTACACCTTC	CASSPLGDFYGYTF
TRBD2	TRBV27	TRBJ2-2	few	TGTGCCAGCGCGCAGCGGGGATCGAACACCGGGGAGCTGTTTTTT	CASAQRGSNTGELFF
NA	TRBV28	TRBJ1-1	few	TGTGCCAGCAGCCTCCGGGAGAACACTGAAGCTTTCTTT	CASSLRENTEAFF
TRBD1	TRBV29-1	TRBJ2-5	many	TGCAGCGCCGAGGACAGGGGAGGAGAGACCCAGTACTTC	CSAEDRGGETQYF
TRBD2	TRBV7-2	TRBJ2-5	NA	TGTGCCAGCAGCTTAATAGCGGGGAAACAAGAGACCCAGTACTTC	CASSLIAGKQETQYF
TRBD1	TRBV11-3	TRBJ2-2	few	TGTGCCAGCAGCATCGGGACAGGGGAGCACACCGGGGAGCTGTTTTTT	CASSIGTGEHTGELFF
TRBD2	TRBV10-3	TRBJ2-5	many	TGTGCCATCAGTGACGGAGCGGGGGAAGAGACCCAGTACTTC	CAISDGAGEETQYF
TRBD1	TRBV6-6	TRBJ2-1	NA	TGTGCCAGCAATTCCGGACAGGCCGTGGAGCAGTTCTTC	CASNSGQAVEQFF
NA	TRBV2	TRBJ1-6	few	TGTGCCAGCACAGGAACAAATTCACCCCTCCACTTT	CASTGTNSPLHF
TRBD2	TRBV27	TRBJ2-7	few	TGTGCCAGCAGTTTATCGGGCGGGGGGGCCCACGAGCAGTACTTC	CASSLSGGGAHEQYF
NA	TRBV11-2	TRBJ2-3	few	TGTGCCAGCACCTCGTTTAGCACAGATACGCAGTATTTT	CASTSFSTDTQYF
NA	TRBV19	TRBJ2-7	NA	TGTGCCAGTAGTACAAACTACGAGCAGTACTTC	CASSTNYEQYF
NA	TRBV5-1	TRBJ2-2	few	TGCGCCAGCAGCTTGGGCAGAACCACCGGGGAGCTGTTTTTT	CASSLGRTTGELFF
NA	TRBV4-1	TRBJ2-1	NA	TGCGCCAGCAGCTTGACAGGCTACAATGAGCAGTTCTTC	CASSLTGYNEQFF
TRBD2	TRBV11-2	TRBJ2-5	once	TGTGCCAGCAGCCAAGGGACTAGCGGGGCACAAGAGACCCAGTACTTC	CASSQGTSGAQETQYF
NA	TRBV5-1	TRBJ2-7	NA	TGCGCCAGCAGCTCTTCCTACAGGGAGCCCTACGAGCAGTACTTC	CASSSSYREPYEQYF
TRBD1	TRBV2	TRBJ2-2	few	TGTGCCAGCAGGGACAGGGGAGACACCGGGGAGCTGTTTTTT	CASRDRGDTGELFF
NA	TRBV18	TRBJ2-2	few	TGTGCCAGCTCACCACCGGCGGGGCACGGGGAGCTGTTTTTT	CASSPPAGHGELFF
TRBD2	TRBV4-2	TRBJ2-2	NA	TGTGCCAGCAGCCAGACTAGCGTAGGAACCGGGGAGCTGTTTTTT	CASSQTSVGTGELFF
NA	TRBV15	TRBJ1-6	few	TGTGCCACCAGTTTGCCCCCACAGGATGGTTCACCCCTCCACTTT	CATSLPPQDGSPLHF
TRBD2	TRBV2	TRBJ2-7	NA	TGTGCCAGCAGTGAAATAGGAGCGGGGGTGTCCTACGAGCAGTACTTC	CASSEIGAGVSYEQYF
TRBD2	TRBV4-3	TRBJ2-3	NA	TGCGCCAGCAGCCGTCGTGGACTAGCGGGGGGAACAGATACGCAGTATTTT	CASSRRGLAGGTDTQYF
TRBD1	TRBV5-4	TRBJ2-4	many	TGTGCCAGCAGCTTGGATCCTGGACAGGAAAACATTCAGTACTTC	CASSLDPGQENIQYF
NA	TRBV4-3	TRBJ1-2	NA	TGCGCCAGCAGCCAAGCGGGCACAGGGATCAACTATGGCTACACCTTC	CASSQAGTGINYGYTF
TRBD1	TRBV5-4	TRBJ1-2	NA	TGTGCCAGCAGCGGCGGGACAGGGGGTGCCTATGGCTACACCTTC	CASSGGTGGAYGYTF
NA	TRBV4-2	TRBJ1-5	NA	TGTGCCAGCAGCCAAGATGGCGAAGGGACTTACAATCAGCCCCAGCATTTT	CASSQDGEGTYNQPQHF
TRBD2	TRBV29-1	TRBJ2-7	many	TGCAGCGTTAGTTCGCGGGGGGACTCCTACGAGCAGTACTTC	CSVSSRGDSYEQYF
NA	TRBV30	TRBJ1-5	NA	TGTGCCTGGAGTTGGCAGGGTAATCAGCCCCAGCATTTT	CAWSWQGNQPQHF
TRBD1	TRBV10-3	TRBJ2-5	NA	TGTGCCATCAGTGGAGACAGGGGATTTGGGCAAGAGACCCAGTACTTC	CAISGDRGFGQETQYF
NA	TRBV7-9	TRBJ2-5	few	TGTGCCAGCAGCTTAGACCTGGCAGGGCAAGAGACCCAGTACTTC	CASSLDLAGQETQYF
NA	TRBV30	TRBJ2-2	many	TGTGCCTGGAGTAGACGACAGAACACCGGGGAGCTGTTTTTT	CAWSRRQNTGELFF
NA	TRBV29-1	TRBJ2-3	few	TGCAGCGTCAGGTGGACACGGAGCACAGATACGCAGTATTTT	CSVRWTRSTDTQYF
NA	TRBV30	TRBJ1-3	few	TGTGCCTGGAGTGTAAGCGGCAACCCAGGAAACACCATATATTTT	CAWSVSGNPGNTIYF
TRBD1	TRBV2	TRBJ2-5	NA	TGTGCCAGCGGGGAAAGCTTAGGACAGGAAGAGACCCAGTACTTC	CASGESLGQEETQYF